This record concerns one T cell receptor (beta chain) sequence. Some clones are missing from TCRdb's copy, which holds only in-frame ones; the method was immunoSEQ multiplex PCR. The sample shows about 35,000 clones, 70% to 75% of them seen only once. V lost 8 bases, J lost 4 bases, and 14 bases lay in between. This CDR3 region has 14 residues. Per germline, CDR1 LNHDA and CDR2 SQIVND (reference sequence). The sample originates from a study of cytotoxic CD8 clonotypes in ibrutinib-treated CLL. This clonotype was obtained from a human donor with chronic lymphocytic leukemia. The genes are TRBV19 and TRBJ2-2; perhaps TRBD2 as D (5 bases). This material consisted of PBMCs, taken at disease progression, from a patient treated with ibrutinib. The DNA of the CDR3 is TGTGCCAGTCAAAAGCCGGGGTTCACCGGGGAGCTGTTTTTT. Amino acid sequence: CASQKPGFTGELFF.